These 24 T cell receptor beta chains were sequenced from one sample in a study of blood T cell repertoires in COVID-19. The assay was immunoSEQ multiplex PCR, and TCRdb's table has in-frame clones only and misses some. The repertoire holds more than 110,000 clones, 78% seen once, with roughly 5.6% in the top ten. Sequenced sample: PBMCs or T cells enriched from blood (not recorded which). These receptors all come from a woman between 45 and 60 years old who had recovered from COVID-19.

The chain employs TRBV5-1 and TRBJ2-3; TRBD1 might be the D (5 bases). The CDR3 contains 13 residues. Germline CDR1 reads SGHRS; CDR2 reads YFSETQ. Trimming removed 0 bases from V and 7 bases from J, with 9 bases in between. The DNA of the CDR3 is TGCGCCAGCAGCTTGGGCCAGGGCAATACGCAGTATTTT. Protein product: CASSLGQGNTQYF.

V gene TRBV5-4 combines with J gene TRBJ1-5; D is ambiguous. The CDR3 totals 12 residues. V was trimmed by 4 bases and J by 5 bases, leaving 7 bases between them. Germline CDR1 reads SGHNT; CDR2 reads YYREEE (reference sequence). In DNA, the CDR3 is TGTGCCAGCAGCCGTGAGGATCAGCCCCAGCATTTT. It specifies CASSREDQPQHF.

V and J are TRBV6-5 and TRBJ2-7; unclear D gene. V was cut by 4 bases and J by 2 bases, with 3 bases left in between. The CDR3 is 11 amino acids. Looked up from germline, CDR1 is MNHEY and CDR2 is SVGAGI. The chain's CDR3 is CASSSAYEQYV. In DNA form, the CDR3 reads TGTGCCAGCAGTTCCGCCTACGAGCAGTACGTC.

This clone was seen only once. This chain links TRBV18 with TRBJ1-2; D is ambiguous. Germline V gene sequence: CDR1 KGHSH, CDR2 LQKENI. There are 14 residues in the CDR3. Trimming cost V 2 bases and J 0 bases, with 7 bases left between them. The DNA of the CDR3 is TGTGCCAGCTCACCATCTGAGGCTAACTATGGCTACACCTTC. As protein: CASSPSEANYGYTF. The full variable domain, rest sourced from reference TRBV18 and TRBJ1-2, is NAGVMQNPRHLVRRRGQEARLRCSPMKGHSHVYWYRQLPEEGLKFMVYLQKENIIDESGMPKERFSAEFPKEGPSILRIQQVVRGDSAAYFCASSPSEANYGYTFGSGTRLTVV.

The chain recombines TRBV30 with TRBJ1-5; D may be TRBD1 (5 bases). This CDR3 region has 14 residues. The V end was cut by 3 bases, the J end by 3 bases, with 12 bases between. Germline V gene data show CDR1 as GTSNPN and CDR2 as SVGIG (reference sequence). The CDR3 spells CAWSPSGYNQPQHF. The CDR3 DNA sequence: TGTGCCTGGAGCCCATCAGGGTACAATCAGCCCCAGCATTTT.

This chain uses TRBV3-1 (or the pseudogene TRBV3-2) with TRBJ2-5, with 7 bases lining up with TRBD1. Germline V gene sequence: CDR1 LGHDT, CDR2 YNNKEL (reference sequence). The trim removed 4 bases at V and 1 base at J, leaving 3 bases unmatched. CDR3 length: 14 amino acids. CDR3 sequence: CASSPRQGQETQYF. For the CDR3, the DNA is TGTGCCAGCAGCCCTCGACAGGGCCAAGAGACCCAGTACTTC.

V usage is TRBV5-5 and J usage is TRBJ2-1; TRBD2 agrees at 8 bases. CDR3 length equals 16 residues. Germline CDR1 reads SGHKS; CDR2 reads YYEKEE (reference sequence). Trimming at V came to 0 bases and at J to 0 bases, leaving 2 bases not matched to a gene. The CDR3 region has the DNA TGTGCCAGCAGCTTGGCCGGGACTAGCTCCTACAATGAGCAGTTCTTC. Its protein product is CASSLAGTSSYNEQFF.

This clone has only one observation. The V and J genes are TRBV5-1 and TRBJ1-1, with 9 nucleotides matching TRBD1. The V gene end was trimmed by 0 bases and the J gene end by 6 bases; junction bases not matched to a gene: 6. This CDR3 has 15 amino acids. CDR1 and CDR2 from the germline V gene are SGHRS and YFSETQ. CDR3 region: CASSLARGQGSEAFF. The CDR3 bases are TGCGCCAGCAGCTTGGCCCGGGGACAGGGCTCTGAAGCTTTCTTT. The full variable domain, with the rest looked up from reference TRBV5-1 and TRBJ1-1, is KAGVTQTPRYLIKTRGQQVTLSCSPISGHRSVSWYQQTPGQGLQFLFEYFSETQRNKGNFPGRFSGRQFSNSRSEMNVSTLELGDSALYLCASSLARGQGSEAFFGQGTRLTVV.

Comment on this clone: Additional DNA sequences in this sample encode the identical CDR3. The chain joins TRBV11-2 to TRBJ1-1; 9 nucleotides line up with TRBD1. Losses at the gene ends were 5 bases for V and 1 base for J; bases not matched to a gene: 2. From germline, CDR1 is SGHAT and CDR2 FQNNGV. The CDR3 is 14 amino acids. The CDR3 reads CASSPDRGNTEAFF. The CDR3 DNA reads as TGTGCCAGCAGCCCGGACAGGGGGAACACTGAAGCTTTCTTT. Looking up the rest from reference TRBV11-2 and TRBJ1-1 gives the full variable domain: EAGVAQSPRYKIIEKRQSVAFWCNPISGHATLYWYQQILGQGPKLLIQFQNNGVVDDSQLPKDRFSAERLKGVDSTLKIQPAKLEDSAVYLCASSPDRGNTEAFFGQGTRLTVV.

The rearrangement joins TRBV5-1 to TRBJ2-1; 12 nucleotides line up with TRBD2. CDR1 and CDR2 from the germline V gene are SGHRS and YFSETQ. The CDR3 contains 16 residues. V lost 1 base and J lost 5; bases outside the gene matches: 4. The CDR3 sequence is CASSLSPSGGDNEQFF. CDR3 DNA sequence: TGCGCCAGCAGCTTGTCCCCTAGCGGGGGGGACAATGAGCAGTTCTTC.

The chain carries TRBV11-1 and TRBJ2-5, with 11 bases aligning to TRBD1. Germline CDR1 SGHAT, CDR2 FQDESV (reference sequence). Trimming removed 5 bases from V and 3 bases from J; junction bases left unmatched: 5. The CDR3 covers 15 residues. The CDR3 DNA sequence: TGTGCCAGCAGCCCCCGGACAGGGGGCAAAGAGACCCAGTACTTC. Amino acid sequence: CASSPRTGGKETQYF.

The chain has TRBV27 and TRBJ2-1; 9 nucleotides align to TRBD2. With 6 bases clipped from V and 7 bases from J, the junction kept 10 bases outside the gene matches. The germline gives CDR1 MNHEY, CDR2 SMNVEV (reference sequence). This CDR3 has 15 residues. The CDR3 loop reads CASRTLAGGQNEQFF. The CDR3 coding sequence is TGTGCCAGCAGGACCCTCGCGGGGGGGCAGAATGAGCAGTTCTTC.

The chain links TRBV9 to TRBJ2-5; 7 positions match TRBD1. V gave up 0 bases and J gave up 7 bases; unmatched junction bases: 3. The CDR3 has 13 residues. Germline loops: CDR1 SGDLS, CDR2 YYNGEE. CDR3 residues: CASSVGTGTTQYF. The CDR3 DNA is TGTGCCAGCAGCGTAGGGACAGGCACGACCCAGTACTTC.

A single count supports this clone. This sequence joins TRBV24-1 and TRBJ2-3, with unresolved D. Germline CDR1 reads KGHDR; CDR2 reads SFDVKD. The CDR3 runs to 13 residues. Trimming stripped 5 bases from V and 5 bases from J, with 10 bases between. In DNA form, the CDR3 reads TGTGCCACCAGTGCCCCCGGTTTAGATACGCAGTATTTT. It codes for CATSAPGLDTQYF.

In DNA, the CDR3 is TGTGCCAGCGGTACAGGGAGTGGCTACACCTTC. Protein product: CASGTGSGYTF. This rearrangement joins TRBV6-5 to TRBJ1-2, with D possibly being TRBD1 (6 bases). This CDR3 spans 11 amino acids. Germline values: CDR1 MNHEY, CDR2 SVGAGI. V was trimmed by 8 bases and J by 7 bases, leaving 11 bases between them.

CDR3 protein: CASSQEVGGKRQPQHF. In nucleotides, the CDR3 is TGTGCCAGCAGCCAAGAGGTAGGGGGCAAGAGACAGCCCCAGCATTTT. The chain joins TRBV4-2 to TRBJ1-5; TRBD1 matches at 7 bases. Trimming removed 0 bases from V and 7 bases from J; junction bases left unmatched: 9. The germline V gene has CDR1 LGHNA and CDR2 YNFKEQ. The CDR3 sequence is 16 residues long.

The chain links TRBV4-2 to TRBJ2-6; 7 nucleotides line up with TRBD1. V shed 3 bases, J shed 0 bases, and the junction held 5 bases outside the gene matches. The CDR3 has 17 amino acids. Germline V lookup: CDR1 LGHNA, CDR2 YNFKEQ. Here the CDR3 reads CASSQTGSSSGANVLTF. As DNA, the CDR3 is TGTGCCAGCAGCCAGACAGGGTCCAGCTCTGGGGCCAACGTCCTGACTTTC.

The chain carries TRBV7-9 and TRBJ2-7; 8 nucleotides align to TRBD1. This CDR3 has 15 residues. CDR1 SEHNR and CDR2 FQNEAQ come from the germline V gene (reference sequence). The trim removed 5 bases at V and 4 bases at J, leaving 10 bases unmatched. The CDR3 bases are TGTGCCAGCAGCCCCGGACAGGGTCGGTTGTACGAGCAGTACTTC. Residues: CASSPGQGRLYEQYF.

This clone has more than one count but fewer than ten. V is TRBV5-1 and J is TRBJ2-7; possible D gene TRBD1, 5 bases. The V end was cut by 4 bases, the J end by 3 bases, with 8 bases between. The CDR3 runs 12 residues. Germline-derived CDR1 and CDR2 are SGHRS and YFSETQ. The DNA of the CDR3 is TGCGCCAGCAGCGTGGACATCTACGAGCAGTACTTC. It encodes CASSVDIYEQYF.

The V call is TRBV10-3, the J call TRBJ2-7; D may be TRBD2 (5 bases). Between the trimmed V and J ends, which lost 3 bases and 5 bases, there was a span of 17 bases. This CDR3 contains 15 residues. Germline CDR1 ENHRY, CDR2 SYGVKD. The CDR3 bases are TGTGCCATCAGTGATGGGGTACTAGTGGCCCACGAGCAGTACTTC. It specifies CAISDGVLVAHEQYF.

The sample holds one count of this clone. This chain uses TRBV19 with TRBJ1-4; D may be TRBD1 (5 bases). Trimming took off 6 bases at V and 8 bases at J, with 37 bases between the two ends. From germline, CDR1 is LNHDA and CDR2 SQIVND (reference sequence). The CDR3 length is 21 residues. This chain's CDR3 is CASRAGPMEPTDGRHGEKLFF. In nucleotides, the CDR3 is TGTGCCAGTAGAGCGGGACCCATGGAGCCGACGGACGGCCGCCATGGGGAAAAACTGTTTTTT.

This chain links TRBV6-5 with TRBJ1-1; 8 bases fit TRBD1. The germline V gene has CDR1 MNHEY and CDR2 SVGAGI. Trimming at V came to 2 bases and at J to 1 base, leaving 0 bases not matched to a gene. This CDR3 spans 14 amino acids. The CDR3 spells CASSYDRGNTEAFF. The CDR3 region has the DNA TGTGCCAGCAGTTACGACAGGGGGAACACTGAAGCTTTCTTT.

V gene TRBV12-3 or TRBV12-4 combines with J gene TRBJ1-1; 7 positions match TRBD1. Trimming cost V 6 bases and J 11 bases; bases outside gene matches: 9. The CDR3 length is 12 residues. CDR3 DNA: TGTGCCAGCAGATACGTAGAGGGGGCTGCTTTCTTT. This sequence encodes CASRYVEGAAFF.

The chain links TRBV7-9 to TRBJ1-2; weak D call: TRBD1 (5 bases). CDR3 size: 15 residues. V lost 1 base and J 2 bases, leaving 11 bases between the germline ends. Germline V gene sequence: CDR1 SEHNR, CDR2 FQNEAQ (reference sequence). CDR3: CASSLVGGLNYGYTF. The CDR3 DNA follows: TGTGCCAGCAGCTTAGTGGGGGGATTAAACTATGGCTACACCTTC.